The 18 T cell receptor beta chains below all came from one sample that was sequenced in a study of blood T cell repertoires in COVID-19. Sequencing used immunoSEQ multiplex PCR; TCRdb keeps in-frame clones, though not all of them. The sample contains 120,000 to 150,000 clones, 70% to 90% of which appear only once. Input material: peripheral blood. Receptors were obtained from a woman aged 60-70 years with acute or convalescent COVID-19.

The chain links TRBV7-2 to TRBJ1-2, with 7 bases aligning to TRBD1. CDR1 SGHTA and CDR2 FQGNSA come from the germline V gene. The CDR3 consists of 13 residues. V shed 6 bases, J shed 6 bases, and the junction held 7 bases outside the gene matches. CDR3 sequence: CASRRTGLNGYTF. DNA for the CDR3: TGTGCCAGCAGAAGGACAGGTCTAAATGGCTACACCTTC.

The genes are TRBV11-3 and TRBJ2-3; TRBD2 matches 7 bases. J was trimmed by 4 bases and V by 0 bases; bases with no gene match: 10. Germline assignment: CDR1 SGHNT and CDR2 YENEEA. The CDR3 is 17 amino acids. CDR3: CASSLDLSSGEPDTQYF. The DNA of the CDR3 is TGTGCCAGCAGCTTAGATCTGTCTAGCGGAGAACCAGATACGCAGTATTTT. The variable domain in full, completed from reference TRBV11-3 and TRBJ2-3, reads EAGVVQSPRYKIIEKKQPVAFWCNPISGHNTLYWYLQNLGQGPELLIRYENEEAVDDSQLPKDRFSAERLKGVDSTLKIQPAELGDSAVYLCASSLDLSSGEPDTQYFGPGTRLTVL.

The chain uses TRBV4-3 and TRBJ2-3; 9 bases are shared with TRBD2. CDR1 and CDR2 from the germline V gene are LGHNA and YSLEER. The CDR3 runs to 16 residues. V lost 0 bases, J lost 2 bases, and 3 bases stayed unmatched. The CDR3 protein is CASSQDSGGFTDTQYF. The CDR3 DNA reads as TGCGCCAGCAGCCAAGATAGCGGGGGCTTCACAGATACGCAGTATTTT.

The table lists this clone with a count of one. The chain joins TRBV14 to TRBJ1-1, with 11 bases aligning to TRBD1. Germline V gene sequence: CDR1 SGHDN, CDR2 FVKESK. V shed 2 bases and J 8 bases; nucleotides not matched to a gene: 7. The CDR3 contains 15 residues. Written as DNA, the CDR3 is TGTGCCAGCAGCCAACCTCGCGGGACAGGGGGAGAAGCTTTCTTT. Residues: CASSQPRGTGGEAFF.

The V call is TRBV7-3, the J call TRBJ1-2, with D uncertain. There are 16 residues in the CDR3. Trimming cost V 5 bases and J 4 bases, with 20 bases left between them. The germline gives CDR1 SGHTA, CDR2 FQGTGA. CDR3 coding DNA: TGTGCCAGCAGCCCCGGGAGTGGAGAGGGAGTCTATGGCTACACCTTC. Encoded protein: CASSPGSGEGVYGYTF.

The rearrangement links TRBV7-8 to TRBJ2-5; no clear D. Germline V gene lookup returns CDR1 SGHVS and CDR2 FQNEAQ. V was trimmed by 1 base and J by 2 bases, leaving 8 bases between them. This CDR3 has 14 amino acids. DNA of the CDR3: TGTGCCAGCAGCTTAGGAGGCAGACAAGAGACCCAGTACTTC. Protein: CASSLGGRQETQYF.

V usage is TRBV6-5 and J usage is TRBJ2-7; TRBD1 matches at 7 bases. Germline V lookup: CDR1 MNHEY, CDR2 SVGAGI. The J segment lost 2 bases and the V segment lost 5 bases, leaving 6 bases of the junction unmatched. The CDR3 consists of 14 residues. The CDR3, as DNA: TGTGCCAGCAGTCCTCCGGGACAGACCTACGAGCAGTACTTC. It translates to CASSPPGQTYEQYF.

In its sample, this clone was seen a few times. The rearrangement links TRBV3-1 (or the pseudogene TRBV3-2) to TRBJ1-5; no definite D call. Germline loops: CDR1 LGHDT, CDR2 YNNKEL (reference sequence). Trimming took off 2 bases at V and 6 bases at J, with 5 bases between the two ends. This CDR3 has 12 amino acids. CDR3 in amino acids: CASSQSGQPQHF. CDR3 bases: TGTGCCAGCAGCCAATCCGGTCAGCCCCAGCATTTT.

In this sample, this clone turned up a few times. V and J are TRBV11-2 and TRBJ1-4, with 11 positions matching TRBD1. Germline trimming cut 8 bases from V and 8 bases from J; bases unmatched to any gene: 4. CDR3 length: 13 residues. CDR1 and CDR2 (germline): SGHAT, FQNNGV. The CDR3, as DNA: TGTGCCAGCGCTTGGACAGGGGGCGAAAAACTGTTTTTT. Translating gives CASAWTGGEKLFF.

The rearrangement uses TRBV11-1 and TRBJ2-7; 7 bases are a match to TRBD2. Germline V gene sequence: CDR1 SGHAT, CDR2 FQDESV (reference sequence). Unmatched junction bases numbered 12, after V lost 5 bases and J lost 2 bases. The CDR3 spans 16 residues. The CDR3 protein is CASSLYLAVPPYEQYF. The CDR3 bases are TGTGCCAGCAGCCTCTACCTAGCGGTTCCCCCCTACGAGCAGTACTTC.

The chain couples TRBV29-1 to TRBJ1-1; the D is unclear. There are 13 residues in the CDR3. V was pared by 5 bases and J by 1 base, with 11 bases between. Germline V gene data show CDR1 as SQVTM and CDR2 as ANQGSEA. CDR3 amino acids: CSVCILQNTEAFF. In DNA form, the CDR3 reads TGCAGCGTTTGTATCTTACAGAACACTGAAGCTTTCTTT.

This clone was observed a handful of times. J is TRBJ1-2 and V is TRBV5-1; 11 bases are shared with TRBD1. The CDR3 has 14 amino acids. Germline values: CDR1 SGHRS, CDR2 YFSETQ. Losses at the gene ends were 6 bases for V and 4 bases for J; bases not matched to a gene: 5. DNA for the CDR3: TGCGCCAGCACCCGGACAGGGGGCTCCTATGGCTACACCTTC. The encoded protein is CASTRTGGSYGYTF.

The gene calls are TRBV6-2 or TRBV6-3 and TRBJ1-5; D possibly corresponds to TRBD1 (5 bases). The V end was cut by 6 bases, the J end by 3 bases, with 18 bases between. The CDR3 covers 16 residues. Germline-derived CDR1 and CDR2 are MNHEY and SVGEGT. CDR3 nucleotide sequence: TGTGCCAGCAGCACTATTTCCTCAGGGTCCAATCAGCCCCAGCATTTT. It encodes CASSTISSGSNQPQHF.

The chain combines TRBV5-8 with TRBJ2-7; D might be TRBD1 (5 bases). V was clipped by 2 bases and J by 9 bases, with 12 bases between them. The CDR3 has 12 amino acids. CDR1 is SGHTS and CDR2 is YDEGEE in the germline V gene. CDR3 protein: CASSLFETAQYF. CDR3 DNA: TGTGCCAGCAGCTTATTCGAGACAGCGCAGTACTTC.

The V gene is TRBV24-1, the J gene TRBJ1-5, with 7 positions matching TRBD1. This CDR3 contains 15 residues. The germline CDR1 and CDR2 sequences are KGHDR and SFDVKD. The trim removed 4 bases at V and 5 bases at J, leaving 7 bases unmatched. Written as DNA, the CDR3 is TGTGCCACCAGTGACTCACAGGGGCCCTATCAGCCCCAGCATTTT. Translation: CATSDSQGPYQPQHF.

The chain uses TRBV30 and TRBJ1-1; no clear D. This CDR3 spans 15 amino acids. Trimming took 2 bases from V and 1 from J, leaving 14 bases between them. Per the germline V gene, CDR1 is GTSNPN and CDR2 is SVGIG (reference sequence). CDR3: CAWSTGSGWNTEAFF. CDR3 DNA sequence: TGTGCCTGGAGTACCGGGTCCGGGTGGAACACTGAAGCTTTCTTT.

This chain links TRBV9 with TRBJ1-3; D perhaps matches TRBD1 (6 bases). Germline CDR1 SGDLS, CDR2 YYNGEE. The CDR3 is 17 residues long. The ends were cut back, 0 bases at V and 4 bases at J, with 17 bases in the middle. For the CDR3, the DNA is TGTGCCAGCAGCGTAGCTACAGGGTACAGGGCAGGAAACACCATATATTTT. It yields the protein CASSVATGYRAGNTIYF.

The chain couples TRBV30 to TRBJ2-7; TRBD1 aligns across 7 bases. The length of the CDR3 is 12 residues. J gave up 6 bases and V 0 bases, and 2 bases lay outside the gene matches. CDR1 GTSNPN and CDR2 SVGIG come from the germline V gene (reference sequence). As DNA, the CDR3 is TGTGCCTGGAGTGTAGGGGGCGGCGAGCAGTACTTC. Residues: CAWSVGGGEQYF.